This note documents a single T cell receptor beta chain sequence. The method was immunoSEQ multiplex PCR; TCRdb's version includes in-frame clones alone and lacks a portion of them. Of tens of thousands of clones in the sample, over 65% are singletons; the top ten hold roughly 21%. The data originate from a study of blood T cell repertoires in COVID-19. Study-wide background: Sources were T cells, B-cell-depleted T cells, or PBMCs; the material itself was cDNA or gDNA.

CDR3 length: 14 amino acids. V was pared by 6 bases and J by 4 bases, with 15 bases between. The germline CDR1 and CDR2 sequences are LNHDA and SQIVND (reference sequence). This receptor was obtained from a man older than 75 with active or convalescent COVID-19. The chain recombines TRBV19 with TRBJ2-5; D may be TRBD1 (6 bases). Material for sequencing was peripheral blood. The CDR3 loop reads CASSHGAGVETQYF. In DNA form, the CDR3 reads TGTGCCAGTAGCCACGGGGCAGGGGTAGAGACCCAGTACTTC.